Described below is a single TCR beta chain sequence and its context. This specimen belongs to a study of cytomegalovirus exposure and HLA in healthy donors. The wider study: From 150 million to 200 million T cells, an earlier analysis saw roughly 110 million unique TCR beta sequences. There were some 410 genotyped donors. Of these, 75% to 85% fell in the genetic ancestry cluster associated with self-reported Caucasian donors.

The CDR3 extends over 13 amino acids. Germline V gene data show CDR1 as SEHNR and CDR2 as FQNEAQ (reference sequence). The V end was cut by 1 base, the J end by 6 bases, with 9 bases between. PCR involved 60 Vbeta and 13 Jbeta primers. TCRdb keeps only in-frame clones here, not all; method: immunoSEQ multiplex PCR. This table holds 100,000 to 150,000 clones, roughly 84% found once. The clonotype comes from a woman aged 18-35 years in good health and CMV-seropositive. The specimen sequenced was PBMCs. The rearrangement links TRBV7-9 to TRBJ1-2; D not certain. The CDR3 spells CASSLVWEDGYTF. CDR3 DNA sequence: TGTGCCAGCAGCTTAGTTTGGGAGGATGGCTACACCTTC. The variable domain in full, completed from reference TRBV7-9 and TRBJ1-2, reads DTGVSQNPRHKITKRGQNVTFRCDPISEHNRLYWYRQTLGQGPEFLTYFQNEAQLEKSRLLSDRFSAERPKGSFSTLEIQRTEQGDSAMYLCASSLVWEDGYTFGSGTRLTVV.